This TCR beta chain was sequenced in a study of blood T cell repertoires in COVID-19. Study information: PBMCs, B-cell-depleted T cells, or T cells provided the cDNA or gDNA that made up the material.

Per germline, CDR1 MNHNS and CDR2 SASEGT. V shed 4 bases and J 2 bases; nucleotides not matched to a gene: 7. CDR3 length: 16 residues. The repertoire was sequenced with immunoSEQ multiplex PCR; TCRdb's copy has only in-frame clones and lacks some. The data show around 170,000 clones, approximately 88% seen once. Material: peripheral blood. The V and J genes are TRBV6-1 and TRBJ2-3; 9 nucleotides line up with TRBD2. The TCR comes from a woman aged 55-70 years with acute or convalescent COVID-19. The CDR3 protein is CASSGAGGDFTDTQYF. CDR3 sequence (DNA): TGTGCCAGCAGTGGCGCGGGGGGGGACTTCACAGATACGCAGTATTTT.